The 30 T cell receptor beta chains listed next were all sequenced from one sample in a study of T cells after yellow fever vaccination. MiXCR was run by TCRdb on the 5' RACE reads, yielding one entry per CDR3 protein. The table lists about 400,000 distinct CDR3 sequences, over 5% of them singletons. The source material was PBMCs, sampled 5 days after the yellow fever booster vaccination. All receptors derive from a man younger than 45 who received the YFV17D yellow fever vaccine.

This clonotype was counted ten times or more. The rearrangement links TRBV7-9 to TRBJ1-3; 8 bases are a match to TRBD1. V dropped 5 bases and J dropped 7; count of bases not matched to a gene: 4. The CDR3 is 13 amino acids. The germline gives CDR1 SEHNR, CDR2 FQNEAQ (reference sequence). The CDR3, as DNA: TGTGCCAGCAGCCGGGACAGGAGTAACACCATATATTTT. Protein product: CASSRDRSNTIYF. Full variable domain (rest looked up from reference TRBV7-9 and TRBJ1-3): DTGVSQNPRHKITKRGQNVTFRCDPISEHNRLYWYRQTLGQGPEFLTYFQNEAQLEKSRLLSDRFSAERPKGSFSTLEIQRTEQGDSAMYLCASSRDRSNTIYFGEGSWLTVV.

The chain employs TRBV21-1 and TRBJ2-7; the DNA was not used to check the table's D call, TRBD1. TRBV21-1 corresponds to a pseudogene. CDR3 length equals 13 residues. The CDR3 spells CATRGSVSYEQYF. Written as DNA, the CDR3 is TGTGCCACCCGGGGCAGCGTCTCCTACGAGCAGTACTTC.

V and J are TRBV14 and TRBJ2-3, with TRBD2 as a possible D gene (5 bases). Germline V gene data show CDR1 as SGHDN and CDR2 as FVKESK. V lost 4 bases, J lost 3 bases, and 8 bases lay in between. This CDR3 spans 13 amino acids. The CDR3 region is CASSRERTDTQYF. CDR3 DNA: TGTGCCAGCAGCCGGGAGAGGACAGATACGCAGTATTTT.

This clonotype came up many times. The chain recombines TRBV10-3 with TRBJ2-3, with 7 bases aligning to TRBD2. V trimming: 9 bases; J trimming: 0 bases; junction bases outside the gene matches: 0. The length of the CDR3 is 12 residues. Germline V gives CDR1 ENHRY, CDR2 SYGVKD. This chain's CDR3 is CAIAGSTDTQYF. Written as DNA, the CDR3 is TGTGCCATAGCGGGAAGCACAGATACGCAGTATTTT.

In its sample, this clonotype was seen many times. The chain employs TRBV10-3 and TRBJ2-7; 8 bases are shared with TRBD1. Per germline, CDR1 ENHRY and CDR2 SYGVKD. Germline trimming cut 8 bases from V and 2 bases from J; bases unmatched to any gene: 5. CDR3 length: 13 residues. CDR3 sequence: CAIGGTGPYEQYF. In DNA form, the CDR3 reads TGTGCCATCGGCGGGACAGGCCCCTACGAGCAGTACTTC.

This clonotype has at least ten counts. The rearrangement joins TRBV4-3 to TRBJ2-3; D is unresolved. CDR3 length: 16 residues. V was shortened by 0 bases and J by 2 bases, with 12 bases between the two germline ends. Germline V CDR1 and CDR2: LGHNA, YSLEER. The CDR3 sequence is CASSQDYQTDTDTQYF. CDR3 nucleotide sequence: TGCGCCAGCAGCCAAGACTACCAAACCGACACAGATACGCAGTATTTT.

The V call is TRBV29-1, the J call TRBJ2-3; D remains ambiguous. Per the germline V gene, CDR1 is SQVTM and CDR2 is ANQGSEA. The V and J ends lost 4 bases and 7 bases respectively, with 6 bases between them. The CDR3 consists of 10 residues. The CDR3: CSVGGNTQYF. The DNA of the CDR3 is TGCAGCGTTGGTGGGAATACGCAGTATTTT.

V gene TRBV7-2 combines with J gene TRBJ1-3, with D uncertain. Germline CDR1 and CDR2: SGHTA and FQGNSA. The CDR3 runs 15 residues. V was trimmed by 3 bases and J by 0 bases, leaving 9 bases between them. The CDR3, as DNA: TGTGCCAGCAGCTTGGGATCTAGCTCTGGAAACACCATATATTTT. Amino acid sequence: CASSLGSSSGNTIYF.

This clonotype was counted at least ten times. J is TRBJ2-1 and V is TRBV20-1; weak D call: TRBD2 (5 bases). Germline CDR1 DFQATT, CDR2 SNEGSKA (reference sequence). V was shortened by 5 bases and J by 6 bases, with 11 bases between the two germline ends. The CDR3 consists of 12 residues. CDR3 amino acids: CSAERGSNEQFF. The DNA of the CDR3 is TGCAGTGCTGAGCGAGGGTCCAATGAGCAGTTCTTC.

V usage is TRBV3-1 and J usage is TRBJ1-3, with no clear D. Germline-derived CDR1 and CDR2 are LGHDT and YNNKEL (reference sequence). The V and J ends lost 5 bases and 4 bases respectively, with 9 bases between them. The CDR3 contains 13 residues. DNA of the CDR3: TGTGCCAGCAGCAAAATACAGGGAAACACCATATATTTT. Translating gives CASSKIQGNTIYF.

This clonotype was observed a handful of times. The V call is TRBV20-1, the J call TRBJ2-7; D may be TRBD1 or TRBD2 (5 bases each). V lost 1 base and J 2 bases, leaving 15 bases between the germline ends. Germline CDR1 DFQATT, CDR2 SNEGSKA (reference sequence). The CDR3 contains 15 residues. CDR3 sequence: CSARGGQRNPYEQYF. As DNA, the CDR3 is TGCAGTGCTAGAGGGGGCCAGCGGAACCCCTACGAGCAGTACTTC.

This clonotype was counted only a few times. The chain is built from TRBV28 and TRBJ2-1; 11 bases match TRBD1. Per the germline V gene, CDR1 is MDHEN and CDR2 is SYDVKM. V was clipped by 6 bases and J by 8 bases; unmatched bases: 9. The CDR3 is 15 residues long. Here the CDR3 DNA reads TGTGCCAGCAGAGGACAGGGGGCCATAACCTATGAGCAGTTCTTC. Translated: CASRGQGAITYEQFF. The complete variable domain, with remaining parts taken from reference TRBV28 and TRBJ2-1, reads DVKVTQSSRYLVKRTGEKVFLECVQDMDHENMFWYRQDPGLGLRLIYFSYDVKMKEKGDIPEGYSVSREKKERFSLILESASTNQTSMYLCASRGQGAITYEQFFGPGTRLTVL.

V is TRBV12-3 or TRBV12-4 and J is TRBJ2-1; 8 bases agree with TRBD1. The CDR3 covers 13 residues. V trimming: 7 bases; J trimming: 7 bases; junction bases outside the gene matches: 6. This chain's CDR3 is CASTTGEINEQFF. CDR3 nucleotide sequence: TGTGCCAGCACGACAGGGGAGATTAATGAGCAGTTCTTC.

The chain has TRBV9 and TRBJ2-5; TRBD2 matches 12 bases. CDR3 length: 15 amino acids. Germline trimming cut 4 bases from V and 5 bases from J; bases unmatched to any gene: 6. CDR1 and CDR2 from the germline V gene are SGDLS and YYNGEE. Here the CDR3 DNA reads TGTGCCAGCAGCTTGACTAGCGGGAGTACGGAGACCCAGTACTTC. Protein: CASSLTSGSTETQYF.

V gene TRBV19 combines with J gene TRBJ1-2, with D unclear. Trimming left V 6 bases short and J 4 bases short, with 15 bases between. The CDR3 contains 14 residues. Germline CDR1 is LNHDA and CDR2 is SQIVND (reference sequence). The CDR3 reads CASSDPWQRYGYTF. DNA of the CDR3: TGTGCCAGTAGCGACCCTTGGCAACGCTATGGCTACACCTTC.

In its sample, this clonotype was seen a few times. The rearrangement uses TRBV12-3 or TRBV12-4 and TRBJ1-2; D is ambiguous. With 2 bases removed from V and 8 bases from J, the gap between germline ends came to 21 bases. The CDR3 has 16 residues. CDR3 region: CASSLSVAGPPIGYTF. CDR3 sequence (DNA): TGTGCCAGCAGTTTATCCGTCGCCGGGCCCCCTATAGGCTACACCTTC.

This clonotype was seen many times. This rearrangement joins TRBV20-1 to TRBJ2-3; possibly TRBD2 for D (6 bases). Germline CDR1 DFQATT, CDR2 SNEGSKA (reference sequence). The CDR3 has 12 residues. The V gene lost 6 bases and the J gene lost 6 bases, with 13 bases spanning the gap. Here the CDR3 reads CSAELASDTQYF. CDR3 nucleotides: TGCAGTGCGGAGCTAGCGTCGGATACGCAGTATTTT.

The CDR3 sequence is CASSPYSDPDIQYF. CDR3 sequence (DNA): TGTGCCAGCAGTCCCTACTCAGATCCTGACATTCAGTACTTC. The J gene is TRBJ2-4, the V gene TRBV12-3 or TRBV12-4; D not certain. Trimming removed 5 bases from V and 8 bases from J, with 16 bases in between. There are 14 residues in the CDR3.

This clonotype showed up many times. The genes are TRBV9 and TRBJ2-7; D possibly uses TRBD1 or TRBD2 (5 bases each). Germline CDR1 is SGDLS and CDR2 is YYNGEE. V was shortened by 2 bases and J by 3 bases, with 9 bases between the two germline ends. The CDR3 extends over 13 amino acids. CDR3 in amino acids: CASSVGDRYEQYF. The CDR3 DNA reads TGTGCCAGCAGCGTTGGGGACCGCTACGAGCAGTACTTC.

This rearrangement joins TRBV6-5 to TRBJ2-2; 13 bases are a match to TRBD2. The CDR3 totals 16 residues. Per the germline V gene, CDR1 is MNHEY and CDR2 is SVGAGI. Trimming at V came to 4 bases and at J to 5 bases, leaving 4 bases not matched to a gene. Here the CDR3 reads CASSWTSGSGTGELFF. CDR3 in DNA: TGTGCCAGCAGTTGGACTAGCGGGAGTGGTACCGGGGAGCTGTTTTTT.

This chain connects TRBV7-9 to TRBJ2-2, with 11 positions matching TRBD2. This CDR3 spans 15 amino acids. The J segment lost 2 bases and the V segment lost 10 bases, leaving 6 bases of the junction unmatched. Looked up from germline, CDR1 is SEHNR and CDR2 is FQNEAQ (reference sequence). The CDR3 nucleotides read TGTGCCATCCGCGGGACTAGCGGCAACACCGGGGAGCTGTTTTTT. This codes for CAIRGTSGNTGELFF. The variable domain in full, completed from reference TRBV7-9 and TRBJ2-2, reads DTGVSQNPRHKITKRGQNVTFRCDPISEHNRLYWYRQTLGQGPEFLTYFQNEAQLEKSRLLSDRFSAERPKGSFSTLEIQRTEQGDSAMYLCAIRGTSGNTGELFFGEGSRLTVL.

V and J are TRBV29-1 and TRBJ2-6, with TRBD1 matching 8 bases. V dropped 4 bases and J dropped 2; count of bases not matched to a gene: 4. The germline V gene encodes CDR1 SQVTM and CDR2 ANQGSEA. The CDR3 is 15 amino acids. CDR3 residues: CSVAGGNAGANVLTF. CDR3 nucleotides: TGCAGCGTTGCAGGGGGCAACGCTGGGGCCAACGTCCTGACTTTC.

This clonotype was counted many times. The chain has TRBV12-3 or TRBV12-4 and TRBJ1-1, with TRBD1 matching 9 bases. The CDR3 is made up of 14 amino acids. After removal of 6 bases from V and 3 bases from J, the junction contained 5 bases not matched to a gene. DNA for the CDR3: TGTGCCAGCAGCTTAACAGGGGGCTACACTGAAGCTTTCTTT. Its protein is CASSLTGGYTEAFF.

This clonotype was seen at least ten times. The rearrangement uses TRBV7-9 and TRBJ2-7; D may be TRBD2 (5 bases). The CDR3 spans 12 residues. Per the germline V gene, CDR1 is SEHNR and CDR2 is FQNEAQ (reference sequence). The V gene lost 2 bases and the J gene lost 7 bases, with 9 bases spanning the gap. CDR3 sequence reads: CASSLQRGEQYF. CDR3 coding DNA: TGTGCCAGCAGCTTACAACGGGGAGAGCAGTACTTC.

This clonotype appeared many times. V is TRBV6-1 and J is TRBJ2-1; 7 bases agree with TRBD2. The CDR3 contains 14 residues. V lost 8 bases to trimming and J lost 5 bases; unmatched junction nucleotides: 9. CDR1 MNHNS and CDR2 SASEGT come from the germline V gene. The CDR3: CASYEAGPHNEQFF. The CDR3 nucleotides are TGTGCCAGCTATGAAGCGGGACCCCACAATGAGCAGTTCTTC.

V usage is TRBV5-1 and J usage is TRBJ2-3, with D hard to call. The germline V and J ends were trimmed by 0 bases and 2 bases, with 4 bases remaining between them. The germline V gene encodes CDR1 SGHRS and CDR2 YFSETQ. CDR3 size: 13 residues. CDR3 amino acids: CASSLGDTDTQYF. In DNA form, the CDR3 reads TGCGCCAGCAGCTTGGGGGACACAGATACGCAGTATTTT.

This clonotype came up many times. V and J are TRBV9 and TRBJ2-7, with D unclear. The V end lost 1 base, the J end lost 7 bases, and 18 bases lay between the germline ends. This CDR3 contains 15 residues. Germline V gene sequence: CDR1 SGDLS, CDR2 YYNGEE. The chain's CDR3 is CASSVSAGPFFEQYF. The CDR3 DNA reads as TGTGCCAGCAGCGTATCGGCAGGTCCCTTTTTTGAGCAGTACTTC.

This clonotype was found a few times. The rearrangement joins TRBV29-1 to TRBJ2-3; D perhaps matches TRBD2 (6 bases). This CDR3 is 14 amino acids long. V was cut by 3 bases and J by 1 base, with 11 bases left in between. Germline V CDR1 and CDR2: SQVTM, ANQGSEA. The CDR3 DNA sequence: TGCAGCGTTGAGAGGGGCGGGGGCACAGATACGCAGTATTTT. Protein product: CSVERGGGTDTQYF.

This clonotype was detected many times. V and J are TRBV15 and TRBJ2-7; D unresolved. V gave up 0 bases and J gave up 3 bases, with 9 bases separating them. The germline V gene has CDR1 LNHNV and CDR2 YYDKDF (reference sequence). CDR3 length equals 14 residues. The CDR3 DNA sequence: TGTGCCACCAGCAGAGATTTGGGCAGCTACGAGCAGTACTTC. Translated, it gives CATSRDLGSYEQYF.

In its sample, this clonotype was seen many times. The V and J genes are TRBV5-6 and TRBJ2-1, with D tentatively TRBD2 (6 bases). The germline V and J ends were trimmed by 1 base and 9 bases, with 20 bases remaining between them. Germline lookup yields CDR1 SGHDT and CDR2 YYEEEE. This CDR3 is built from 16 residues. This CDR3 reads CASSLPRDPAAGEQFF. CDR3 DNA sequence: TGTGCCAGCAGCTTGCCCCGGGACCCCGCAGCGGGTGAGCAGTTCTTC.